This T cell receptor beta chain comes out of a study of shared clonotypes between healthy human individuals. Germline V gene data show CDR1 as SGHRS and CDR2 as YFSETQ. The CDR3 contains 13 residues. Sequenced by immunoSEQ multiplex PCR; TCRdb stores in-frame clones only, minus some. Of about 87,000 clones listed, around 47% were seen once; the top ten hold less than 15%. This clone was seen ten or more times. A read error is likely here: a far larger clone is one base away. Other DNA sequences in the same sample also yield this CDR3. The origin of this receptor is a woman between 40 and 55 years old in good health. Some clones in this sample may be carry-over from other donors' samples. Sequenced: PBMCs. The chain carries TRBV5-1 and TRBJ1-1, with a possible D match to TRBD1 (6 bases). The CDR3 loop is CASSLRGGLEAFF. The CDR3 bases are TGCGCCAGCAGCTTGCGTGGGGGCCTTGAAGCCTTCTTT. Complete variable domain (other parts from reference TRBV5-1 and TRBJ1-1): KAGVTQTPRYLIKTRGQQVTLSCSPISGHRSVSWYQQTPGQGLQFLFEYFSETQRNKGNFPGRFSGRQFSNSRSEMNVSTLELGDSALYLCASSLRGGLEAFFGQGTRLTVV.